A selection of T cell receptor beta chains follows, all from one sample in a study of T cells in Graves' hyperthyroidism and ophthalmopathy. TCRdb analysed the multiplex PCR reads with MiXCR anew, one entry per CDR3 protein. The sample consists of 750,000 to 950,000 distinct CDR3 sequences, 38% of them appearing once. The sequencing input was blood. The receptors derive from a man in his late teens or twenties with Graves' hyperthyroidism. CDR3s include the opening cysteine and the closing phenylalanine or tryptophan. A D gene is named only where the DNA matches it firmly. Some rows mark clone size as missing; the rest say once, few, many or name a class of expanded clone.

CDR3 protein,CDR3 DNA,V gene,D gene,clone size,CDR3 length,J gene
CAISERSNQPQHF,TGTGCCATCAGTGAGCGGAGCAATCAGCCCCAGCATTTT,TRBV10-3,NA,NA,13,TRBJ1-5
CARSRDRGTEAYF,TGTGCCAGAAGCCGGGACAGGGGAACTGAAGCTTACTTT,TRBV7-9,TRBD1,NA,13,TRBJ1-1
CASSPGELRAFF,TGTGCCAGCAGCCCAGGGGAACTTCGAGCTTTCTTT,TRBV5-4,NA,NA,12,TRBJ1-1
CSVGDGRFGYTF,TGCAGCGTTGGGGACGGGAGGTTTGGCTACACCTTC,TRBV29-1,NA,once,12,TRBJ1-2
CASSSILAGETNEQYF,TGTGCCAGCAGCTCGATCCTAGCGGGAGAGACCAACGAGCAGTACTTC,TRBV9,TRBD2,few,16,TRBJ2-7
CASSQGPLPNTEAFF,TGCGCCAGCAGCCAAGGACCGCTCCCGAACACTGAAGCTTTCTTT,TRBV4-1,NA,NA,15,TRBJ1-1
CASSQDRREAFF,TGTGCCAGCAGCCAAGACCGCAGGGAAGCTTTCTTT,TRBV14,NA,many,12,TRBJ1-1
CSVIRGGWGTEAFF,TGCAGCGTCATAAGGGGGGGCTGGGGGACTGAAGCTTTCTTT,TRBV29-1,NA,many,14,TRBJ1-1
CASSLDGVRGYTF,TGCGCCAGCAGCTTGGACGGGGTCCGCGGCTACACCTTC,TRBV5-1,NA,few,13,TRBJ1-2
CSARDARDAQVGYTF,TGCAGTGCTAGAGATGCTCGAGACGCCCAGGTTGGCTACACCTTC,TRBV20-1,NA,few,15,TRBJ1-2
CASSLPGPNQPQHF,TGTGCCAGCAGCTTACCGGGACCTAATCAGCCCCAGCATTTT,TRBV12-3/TRBV12-4,NA,many,14,TRBJ1-5
CASSPPPNQPQHF,TGTGCCAGCAGTCCTCCACCCAATCAGCCCCAGCATTTT,TRBV2,NA,few,13,TRBJ1-5
CSARWRGSTGEQYF,TGCAGTGCTAGGTGGCGGGGGTCCACCGGGGAGCAGTACTTC,TRBV20-1,TRBD2,NA,14,TRBJ2-7
CASSPALEETQYF,TGTGCCAGCTCGCCCGCGCTCGAAGAGACCCAGTACTTC,TRBV7-9,NA,NA,13,TRBJ2-5
CASSLVTGVDGYTF,TGTGCCAGCAGCTTAGTGACAGGGGTTGATGGCTACACCTTC,TRBV7-9,TRBD1,many,14,TRBJ1-2
CSAVGQGNSPLHF,TGCAGTGCTGTTGGACAGGGAAATTCACCCCTCCACTTT,TRBV20-1,TRBD1,few,13,TRBJ1-6
CASSSDSSYGYTF,TGTGCCAGCAGTTCCGACTCGAGTTATGGCTACACCTTC,TRBV12-3/TRBV12-4,NA,NA,13,TRBJ1-2
CASSQRTHRGSEAFF,TGTGCCAGCAGCCAACGTACTCACAGGGGATCTGAAGCTTTCTTT,TRBV7-2,TRBD1,many,15,TRBJ1-1
CASSPGRGTEQYF,TGTGCCAGTAGTCCCGGCAGGGGCACCGAGCAGTACTTC,TRBV19,NA,NA,13,TRBJ2-7
CASSPYDREEYEQYF,TGTGCCAGCAGCCCCTATGACAGGGAAGAATACGAGCAGTACTTC,TRBV7-8,TRBD1,many,15,TRBJ2-7
CASNERTGEQYF,TGTGCCAGCAATGAGCGCACGGGCGAGCAGTACTTC,TRBV2,NA,many,12,TRBJ2-7
CASSPSQGTDTQYF,TGTGCCAGCAGCCCTTCGCAGGGTACAGATACGCAGTATTTT,TRBV12-3/TRBV12-4,NA,NA,14,TRBJ2-3
CALAKGRLETQYF,TGTGCCCTCGCCAAGGGGCGCTTGGAGACCCAGTACTTC,TRBV7-9,NA,NA,13,TRBJ2-5
CTSSEALGQYEQYF,TGTACCAGCAGCGAGGCCCTGGGACAGTACGAGCAGTACTTC,TRBV7-2,TRBD1,NA,14,TRBJ2-7
CSAMPGQVWTNEKLFF,TGCAGTGCGATGCCGGGACAGGTGTGGACTAATGAAAAACTGTTTTTT,TRBV20-1,TRBD1,NA,16,TRBJ1-4
CSARARTGTQPQHF,TGCAGTGCTAGAGCCCGGACAGGGACTCAGCCCCAGCATTTT,TRBV20-1,TRBD1,NA,14,TRBJ1-5
CAISSDRVSPEAFF,TGTGCCATCAGTTCGGACAGGGTTAGCCCTGAAGCTTTCTTT,TRBV10-3,TRBD1,many,14,TRBJ1-1
CASSLTGVGQLNSPLHF,TGTGCCAGCAGTTTGACAGGAGTGGGACAGCTCAATTCACCCCTCCACTTT,TRBV6-5,TRBD1,few,17,TRBJ1-6
CASSFRSGQETQYF,TGTGCCAGCAGTTTTCGGTCGGGCCAAGAGACCCAGTACTTC,TRBV7-9,NA,many,14,TRBJ2-5
CASSSGVFGAFF,TGTGCCAGCAGCTCGGGAGTCTTCGGAGCTTTCTTT,TRBV9,NA,NA,12,TRBJ1-1
CATSRDRNRPNTEAFF,TGTGCCACCAGCAGAGATCGAAACAGACCGAACACTGAAGCTTTCTTT,TRBV15,NA,many,16,TRBJ1-1
CASSEQGWTEAFF,TGTGCCAGCAGCGAACAGGGCTGGACTGAAGCTTTCTTT,TRBV9,NA,few,13,TRBJ1-1
CASREVGANVLTF,TGTGCCAGCCGAGAGGTTGGGGCCAACGTCCTGACTTTC,TRBV2,NA,NA,13,TRBJ2-6
CASSDDRNRWYGYTF,TGCGCCAGCAGCGATGACAGGAATAGGTGGTATGGCTACACCTTC,TRBV10-2,NA,many,15,TRBJ1-2
CASSLGGGTYQETQYF,TGTGCCAGCAGCTTAGGCGGGGGGACGTATCAAGAGACCCAGTACTTC,TRBV7-2,TRBD2,NA,16,TRBJ2-5
CAISDRDRGAGELFF,TGTGCCATCAGTGACCGGGACAGGGGAGCGGGGGAGCTGTTTTTT,TRBV10-3,TRBD1,NA,15,TRBJ2-2
CASSERGGRFTEAFF,TGTGCCAGCAGTGAGAGAGGGGGGCGGTTCACTGAAGCTTTCTTT,TRBV2,NA,many,15,TRBJ1-1
CSASSLYEQYF,TGCAGTGCTAGCTCCCTTTACGAGCAGTACTTC,TRBV20-1,NA,many,11,TRBJ2-7
CSARNTGAPEAFF,TGCAGTGCTAGAAATACAGGGGCCCCTGAAGCTTTCTTT,TRBV20-1,TRBD1,NA,13,TRBJ1-1
CASRENTEAF,TGTGCCAGTAGGGAAAACACTGAAGCTTTC,TRBV19,NA,NA,10,TRBJ2-6
CASSLVQGRTEAFF,TGTGCCAGCAGCTTAGTACAGGGTCGAACTGAAGCTTTCTTT,TRBV7-9,NA,many,14,TRBJ1-1
CASSHSSDQETQYF,TGTGCCAGCAGCCATTCGAGCGACCAAGAGACCCAGTACTTC,TRBV7-2,NA,NA,14,TRBJ2-5
CASSFLRGEQYF,TGTGCCAGCAGTTTCCTCAGGGGAGAGCAGTACTTC,TRBV2,NA,NA,12,TRBJ2-7
CASSPRTGMSGNTIYF,TGTGCCAGCAGCCCCAGGACGGGGATGTCTGGAAACACCATATATTTT,TRBV7-2,NA,NA,16,TRBJ1-3